The 25 T cell receptor beta chains reported below all come from one sample, sequenced in a study of immune evolution from preneoplasia to lung adenocarcinoma. Clones were read by immunoSEQ multiplex PCR, and TCRdb kept only the in-frame ones, dropping some. The table records around 6,100 clones, 77% of them present only once. Sequences were obtained from FFPE lung adenocarcinoma in situ tissue. The receptors here all came from a person aged 55 to 79 with lung adenocarcinoma.

The rearrangement joins TRBV2 to TRBJ2-1; D gene unclear. Germline CDR1 SNHLY, CDR2 FYNNEI. The CDR3 runs to 12 residues. V was trimmed by 5 bases and J by 4 bases, leaving 6 bases between them. CDR3: CASSRDYNEQFF. DNA for the CDR3: TGTGCCAGCAGTAGGGATTACAATGAGCAGTTCTTC.

The gene calls are TRBV19 and TRBJ1-4; a weak D match, TRBD1 (5 bases). The V and J ends lost 9 bases and 7 bases respectively, with 12 bases between them. The germline CDR1 and CDR2 sequences are LNHDA and SQIVND (reference sequence). This CDR3 has 12 residues. CDR3 in DNA: TGTGCCAGCGGGACTAATGGTGAAAAACTGTTTTTT. Its translation is CASGTNGEKLFF.

This clone was picked up a small number of times. The rearrangement uses TRBV9 and TRBJ1-1; D is possibly TRBD1 (5 bases). The V gene lost 4 bases and the J gene lost 4 bases, with 11 bases spanning the gap. The CDR3 extends over 13 amino acids. The germline gives CDR1 SGDLS, CDR2 YYNGEE. CDR3 nucleotide sequence: TGTGCCAGCAGCCTCCCAGGGAGCACTGAAGCTTTCTTT. Translated: CASSLPGSTEAFF.

This clone was counted once. The chain recombines TRBV9 with TRBJ2-3; D is undetermined. The CDR3 sequence is 16 residues long. Germline-derived CDR1 and CDR2 are SGDLS and YYNGEE. The V gene lost 0 bases and the J gene lost 0 bases, with 11 bases spanning the gap. CDR3 sequence (DNA): TGTGCCAGCAGCGTAGTCGAGGAGTCTAGCACAGATACGCAGTATTTT. Translation: CASSVVEESSTDTQYF.

The rearrangement uses TRBV9 and TRBJ2-3; weak D call: TRBD2 (5 bases). V dropped 0 bases and J dropped 6 bases, with 11 bases sitting between them. This CDR3 has 14 amino acids. CDR1 and CDR2 (germline): SGDLS, YYNGEE. The CDR3 loop is CASSVVLVSDTQYF. The CDR3 nucleotides read TGTGCCAGCAGCGTAGTACTAGTTTCGGATACGCAGTATTTT.

The chain employs TRBV7-3 and TRBJ2-1; D is perhaps TRBD2 (5 bases). CDR1 SGHTA and CDR2 FQGTGA come from the germline V gene. Trimming stripped 2 bases from V and 4 bases from J, with 12 bases between. The CDR3 spans 15 residues. The CDR3: CASSLAGEFYNEQFF. The CDR3, as DNA: TGTGCCAGCAGCTTAGCCGGGGAATTTTACAATGAGCAGTTCTTC.

The chain uses TRBV6-5 and TRBJ1-5; D is ambiguous. Trimming cost V 5 bases and J 0 bases, with 11 bases left between them. CDR1 is MNHEY, CDR2 SVGAGI, per germline. This CDR3 is 15 amino acids long. Here the CDR3 reads CASSPRTASNQPQHF. CDR3 in DNA: TGTGCCAGCAGTCCACGGACGGCTAGCAATCAGCCCCAGCATTTT.

This chain links TRBV7-4 with TRBJ2-4; a weak D match, TRBD1 (6 bases). The CDR3 length is 15 residues. Per germline, CDR1 SGHVT and CDR2 SQSDAQ. The germline V and J ends were trimmed by 3 bases and 4 bases, with 13 bases remaining between them. The CDR3: CASSFRGGRKNIQYF. DNA for the CDR3: TGTGCCAGCAGCTTTAGAGGGGGACGGAAAAACATTCAGTACTTC.

This chain uses TRBV2 with TRBJ2-3; the D is unclear. This CDR3 spans 13 amino acids. Trimming left V 3 bases short and J 12 bases short, with 16 bases between. Per germline, CDR1 SNHLY and CDR2 FYNNEI. The CDR3 protein is CASSEEQRVGQYF. As DNA, the CDR3 is TGTGCCAGCAGTGAGGAACAGCGAGTGGGACAGTATTTT.

V usage is TRBV7-9 and J usage is TRBJ1-4; a weak D match, TRBD1 (5 bases). V lost 0 bases, J lost 4 bases, and 15 bases lay in between. Germline V gene data show CDR1 as SEHNR and CDR2 as FQNEAQ (reference sequence). CDR3 length: 17 residues. In DNA, the CDR3 is TGTGCCAGCAGCTTAGCGCCCGGCAGGGTCCTTAATGAAAAACTGTTTTTT. Translated, it gives CASSLAPGRVLNEKLFF.

This chain joins TRBV5-5 and TRBJ1-2, with D maybe TRBD1 (5 bases). V shed 3 bases and J shed 0 bases, with 12 bases lying between them. This CDR3 spans 15 amino acids. Germline V lookup: CDR1 SGHKS, CDR2 YYEKEE (reference sequence). The chain's CDR3 is CASSWDPGSNYGYTF. The CDR3 region has the DNA TGTGCCAGCAGCTGGGACCCGGGATCTAACTATGGCTACACCTTC.

The V call is TRBV6-6, the J call TRBJ1-6; no clear D gene. The CDR3 spans 13 residues. Germline V CDR1 and CDR2: MNHNY, SVGAGI (reference sequence). The V and J ends lost 6 bases and 6 bases respectively, with 9 bases between them. The CDR3 DNA reads TGTGCCAGCAGCCGGGCCTTTAATTCACCCCTCCACTTT. This encodes CASSRAFNSPLHF.

The CDR3 region is CASSYPSGGVDEAFF. CDR3 coding DNA: TGTGCCAGCAGTTACCCCTCAGGGGGCGTCGATGAAGCTTTCTTT. This sequence joins TRBV6-5 and TRBJ1-1, with 8 positions matching TRBD1. The CDR3 has 15 amino acids. J gave up 7 bases and V 2 bases, and 9 bases lay outside the gene matches. The germline CDR1 and CDR2 sequences are MNHEY and SVGAGI.

The chain couples TRBV28 to TRBJ1-2; D unclear. Looked up from germline, CDR1 is MDHEN and CDR2 is SYDVKM. V gave up 3 bases and J gave up 8 bases, with 16 bases separating them. This CDR3 is 14 amino acids long. Here the CDR3 reads CASSFGVGVGGYTF. The CDR3 DNA sequence: TGTGCCAGCAGTTTTGGGGTCGGGGTGGGAGGCTACACCTTC.

The chain couples TRBV18 to TRBJ2-1, with 11 bases aligning to TRBD1. This CDR3 comprises 17 residues. Trimming took 5 bases from V and 2 from J; bases not matched to a gene: 8. Germline-derived CDR1 and CDR2 are KGHSH and LQKENI. The CDR3 region has the DNA TGTGCCAGCTCATCTACCCCGGGACAGGGGGCCTACAATGAGCAGTTCTTC. Protein: CASSSTPGQGAYNEQFF.

The V gene is TRBV6-1, the J gene TRBJ2-7; TRBD1 aligns across 10 bases. The germline gives CDR1 MNHNS, CDR2 SASEGT. This CDR3 has 16 residues. V shed 3 bases, J shed 3 bases, and the junction held 8 bases outside the gene matches. The CDR3 sequence: CASSDSWDRGDYEQYF. For the CDR3, the DNA is TGTGCCAGCAGTGATTCGTGGGACAGGGGTGACTACGAGCAGTACTTC.

The chain recombines TRBV30 with TRBJ1-2, with TRBD1 matching over 8 bases. Germline lookup yields CDR1 GTSNPN and CDR2 SVGIG (reference sequence). The junction had 7 bases not matched to a gene; V was cut back by 3 bases and J by 4 bases. The CDR3 covers 14 residues. In DNA form, the CDR3 reads TGTGCCTGGAGGCCAGCGGACAGGGTCTATGGCTACACCTTC. This gives the protein CAWRPADRVYGYTF. Filled out from reference TRBV30 and TRBJ1-2, the complete variable domain reads SQTIHQWPATLVQPVGSPLSLECTVEGTSNPNLYWYRQAAGRGLQLLFYSVGIGQISSEVPQNLSASRPQDRQFILSSKKLLLSDSGFYLCAWRPADRVYGYTFGSGTRLTVV.

The chain combines TRBV30 with TRBJ2-4, with 9 bases fitting TRBD1. There are 15 residues in the CDR3. CDR1 GTSNPN and CDR2 SVGIG come from the germline V gene (reference sequence). V shed 2 bases, J shed 7 bases, and the junction held 9 bases outside the gene matches. The CDR3 DNA reads TGTGCCTGGAGTCAGATCGGGACAGGGAGGAACATTCAGTACTTC. Translation gives CAWSQIGTGRNIQYF.

This clone was counted a single time. This chain links TRBV7-2 with TRBJ1-4; a weak D match, TRBD1 (6 bases). CDR1 and CDR2 (germline): SGHTA, FQGNSA. This CDR3 has 15 amino acids. Trimming took off 4 bases at V and 3 bases at J, with 12 bases between the two ends. CDR3 in DNA: TGTGCCAGCAGCTCCTGGACAGAAGCTAATGAAAAACTGTTTTTT. It is translated as CASSSWTEANEKLFF.

Concerning this clone: Different DNA sequences within this sample yield the same CDR3. The rearrangement joins TRBV7-9 to TRBJ2-3; 9 nucleotides match TRBD2. The CDR3 is made up of 15 amino acids. Germline V CDR1 and CDR2: SEHNR, FQNEAQ (reference sequence). J lost 6 bases, V lost 0 bases, and 4 bases had no gene match. The CDR3 bases are TGTGCCAGCAGCTTAGCTAGCGGGGGAAAGGATACGCAGTATTTT. Translating it yields CASSLASGGKDTQYF.

This rearrangement joins TRBV11-2 to TRBJ2-2, with D hard to call. Trimming took 4 bases from V and 4 from J, leaving 7 bases between them. Germline CDR1 is SGHAT and CDR2 is FQNNGV. This CDR3 comprises 13 residues. CDR3 DNA sequence: TGTGCCAGCAGCTCAGTTACCACCGGGGAGCTGTTTTTT. Residues: CASSSVTTGELFF.

This clone was detected only once. The J gene is TRBJ2-5, the V gene TRBV7-6, with 8 bases fitting TRBD1. The CDR3 totals 15 residues. Per germline, CDR1 SGHVS and CDR2 FNYEAQ. With 5 bases clipped from V and 4 bases from J, the junction kept 9 bases outside the gene matches. The CDR3: CASSPQGAVGETQYF. The CDR3 DNA sequence: TGTGCCAGCAGCCCGCAGGGGGCGGTAGGAGAGACCCAGTACTTC.

This chain connects TRBV7-8 to TRBJ1-1; D perhaps matches TRBD1 (6 bases). Germline assignment: CDR1 SGHVS and CDR2 FQNEAQ. V was cut by 5 bases and J by 6 bases, with 16 bases left in between. CDR3 length: 14 amino acids. The CDR3 here is CASSLGGGRAEAFF. CDR3 bases: TGTGCCAGCAGCCTAGGGGGGGGTCGGGCTGAAGCTTTCTTT.

As concerns this clone: The CDR3 ends on some other residue instead of the conserved phenylalanine or tryptophan, so this is likely a read error. The chain carries TRBV10-1 and TRBJ1-6; D remains unclear. Trimming took 3 bases from V and 7 from J, leaving 4 bases between them. The CDR3 consists of 12 residues. Germline CDR1 and CDR2: WNHNN and SYGVQD (reference sequence). CDR3 nucleotide sequence: TGCGCCAGCAGTGATATGAATTCACCCCTCCACCTT. It yields the protein CASSDMNSPLHL.

V is TRBV13 and J is TRBJ2-3; a possible D gene is TRBD1 (5 bases). CDR1 is PRHDT and CDR2 is FYEKMQ in the germline V gene (reference sequence). The CDR3 is 14 residues long. V was cut by 3 bases and J by 3 bases, with 10 bases left in between. The CDR3 spells CASSFGASTDTQYF. CDR3 bases: TGTGCCAGCAGCTTTGGGGCATCGACAGATACGCAGTATTTT.